Below are 23 T cell receptor beta chains sequenced from a single sample in a study of T cell responses to AZD1222 COVID-19 vaccine. The method was immunoSEQ multiplex PCR; TCRdb's version includes in-frame clones alone and lacks a portion of them. The table records under 130,000 clones, 82% of them present only once. The source material was peripheral blood, sampled on day 0 of AZD1222 vaccination. The receptors here all came from an adult in good health.

J is TRBJ1-5 and V is TRBV18; TRBD1 might be the D (5 bases). The CDR3 is 13 residues long. Germline-derived CDR1 and CDR2 are KGHSH and LQKENI. V lost 2 bases and J 3 bases, leaving 5 bases between the germline ends. CDR3 region: CASSPGANQPQHF. In DNA form, the CDR3 reads TGTGCCAGCTCACCAGGGGCCAATCAGCCCCAGCATTTT. Full variable domain (remainder filled in from reference TRBV18 and TRBJ1-5): NAGVMQNPRHLVRRRGQEARLRCSPMKGHSHVYWYRQLPEEGLKFMVYLQKENIIDESGMPKERFSAEFPKEGPSILRIQQVVRGDSAAYFCASSPGANQPQHFGDGTRLSIL.

This chain uses TRBV7-9 with TRBJ1-1, with D perhaps TRBD1 (5 bases). Trimming left V 3 bases short and J 0 bases short, with 17 bases between. Germline V gene lookup returns CDR1 SEHNR and CDR2 FQNEAQ (reference sequence). CDR3 length: 17 residues. CDR3 sequence (DNA): TGTGCCAGCAGCTTTTATTATGGGAGACAGATGAACACTGAAGCTTTCTTT. Its protein product is CASSFYYGRQMNTEAFF.

The genes are TRBV2 and TRBJ2-1, with D maybe TRBD2 (6 bases). The CDR3 covers 16 residues. Trimming took 5 bases from V and 0 from J, leaving 14 bases between them. CDR1 SNHLY and CDR2 FYNNEI come from the germline V gene. CDR3 region: CASSRSGGVSYNEQFF. CDR3 nucleotide sequence: TGTGCCAGCAGTAGGAGCGGCGGGGTCTCCTACAATGAGCAGTTCTTC. Combining the CDR3 with reference TRBV2 and TRBJ2-1 gives the whole variable domain EPEVTQTPSHQVTQMGQEVILRCVPISNHLYFYWYRQILGQKVEFLVSFYNNEISEKSEIFDDQFSVERPDGSNFTLKIRSTKLEDSAMYFCASSRSGGVSYNEQFFGPGTRLTVL.

The J gene is TRBJ1-3, the V gene TRBV4-2; 7 nucleotides align to TRBD1. The CDR3 runs 16 residues. The germline CDR1 and CDR2 sequences are LGHNA and YNFKEQ. The trim removed 1 base at V and 3 bases at J, leaving 6 bases unmatched. The CDR3 sequence: CASSQVRTGDGNTIYF. CDR3 in DNA: TGTGCCAGCAGCCAAGTTAGAACAGGGGATGGAAACACCATATATTTT.

On this clone: A junction end diverges from the germline sequence, so it may reflect a read error. V is TRBV19 and J is TRBJ1-2, with 10 bases matching TRBD1. The germline gives CDR1 LNHDA, CDR2 SQIVND (reference sequence). CDR3 length: 17 residues. The CDR3 bases are TGTGCCAGTAGTATAACGGGACAGGGGACTCGAAATCGCCACCTCGCCTTC. It codes for CASSITGQGTRNRHLAF.

This clone was detected only once. V and J are TRBV7-2 and TRBJ2-3; D is possibly TRBD2 (7 bases). The CDR3 is 16 residues long. Germline loops: CDR1 SGHTA, CDR2 FQGNSA. Deletions cut 1 base from V and 5 bases from J, with 16 bases between. CDR3 residues: CASSLGGGRFRDTQYF. In DNA form, the CDR3 reads TGTGCCAGCAGCTTAGGGGGGGGCCGGTTTCGAGATACGCAGTATTTT.

The V and J genes are TRBV27 and TRBJ1-5; 7 bases map to TRBD1. The CDR3 covers 18 residues. V lost 1 base and J lost 5; bases outside the gene matches: 14. Germline assignment: CDR1 MNHEY and CDR2 SMNVEV (reference sequence). The CDR3 DNA reads TGTGCCAGCAGTTTATTTTCCCCGTCGACAGGGAGCCATCAGCCCCAGCATTTT. Translated: CASSLFSPSTGSHQPQHF.

The V and J genes are TRBV6-2 or TRBV6-3 and TRBJ1-5; D might be TRBD1 (5 bases). CDR3 length: 18 amino acids. V lost 6 bases to trimming and J lost 0 bases, with 21 bases between them. In germline, CDR1 is MNHEY, CDR2 SVGEGT. Here the CDR3 reads CASSPFGAASYSNQPQHF. Written as DNA, the CDR3 is TGTGCCAGCAGCCCATTTGGGGCAGCCTCTTATAGCAATCAGCCCCAGCATTTT.

This clone was detected only once. V is TRBV6-2 or TRBV6-3 and J is TRBJ1-5; 7 nucleotides match TRBD1. The ends lost 6 bases at V and 1 base at J; junction bases unmatched: 9. The germline CDR1 and CDR2 sequences are MNHEY and SVGEGT. The CDR3 has 16 residues. For the CDR3, the DNA is TGTGCCAGCAGCCCTAGACAGGGAGGCAGCAATCAGCCCCAGCATTTT. Amino acids: CASSPRQGGSNQPQHF.

The chain combines TRBV6-6 with TRBJ1-5, with no clear D. Between the trimmed V and J ends, which lost 5 bases and 6 bases, there was a span of 2 bases. Germline V gene sequence: CDR1 MNHNY, CDR2 SVGAGI (reference sequence). There are 10 residues in the CDR3. The chain's CDR3 is CASSRQPQHF. The DNA of the CDR3 is TGTGCCAGCAGTCGTCAGCCCCAGCATTTT.

The rearrangement links TRBV5-4 to TRBJ2-7; unclear D gene. CDR3 length equals 15 residues. V was shortened by 0 bases and J by 0 bases, with 10 bases between the two germline ends. Germline V lookup: CDR1 SGHNT, CDR2 YYREEE (reference sequence). The CDR3 sequence is CASSLGTVSSYEQYF. In nucleotides, the CDR3 is TGTGCCAGCAGCTTGGGGACGGTGAGCTCCTACGAGCAGTACTTC.

A word on this clone: This CDR3 is also generated by other DNA sequences in the sample. The chain has TRBV3-1 (or the pseudogene TRBV3-2) and TRBJ1-2; 7 bases match TRBD1. J lost 3 bases, V lost 6 bases, and 7 bases had no gene match. Germline CDR1 is LGHDT and CDR2 is YNNKEL (reference sequence). This CDR3 comprises 14 residues. CDR3 region: CASSRQGADYGYTF. In DNA form, the CDR3 reads TGTGCCAGCAGTCGACAGGGCGCAGACTATGGCTACACCTTC.

This sequence joins TRBV4-3 and TRBJ1-1, with unresolved D. Germline lookup yields CDR1 LGHNA and CDR2 YSLEER. V lost 0 bases to trimming and J lost 10 bases, with 15 bases between them. The CDR3 is 14 amino acids. CDR3 residues: CASSQDHVRSVAFF. Written as DNA, the CDR3 is TGCGCCAGCAGCCAAGATCACGTCCGATCGGTAGCTTTCTTT.

The chain combines TRBV9 with TRBJ1-1; TRBD1 agrees at 9 bases. V was pared by 3 bases and J by 3 bases, with 3 bases of the junction left unmatched. Germline loops: CDR1 SGDLS, CDR2 YYNGEE. This CDR3 has 14 amino acids. In DNA form, the CDR3 reads TGTGCCAGCAGCGCCGGGACAGGGCACACTGAAGCTTTCTTT. Amino acid sequence: CASSAGTGHTEAFF. Variable domain in full (rest from reference TRBV9 and TRBJ1-1): DSGVTQTPKHLITATGQRVTLRCSPRSGDLSVYWYQQSLDQGLQFLIQYYNGEERAKGNILERFSAQQFPDLHSELNLSSLELGDSALYFCASSAGTGHTEAFFGQGTRLTVV.

The J gene is TRBJ1-2, the V gene TRBV2, with 9 nucleotides matching TRBD1. The CDR3 sequence is 12 residues long. Germline CDR1 reads SNHLY; CDR2 reads FYNNEI. Losses at the gene ends were 7 bases for V and 7 bases for J; bases not matched to a gene: 4. CDR3 region: CASTDRGGGYTF. CDR3 coding DNA: TGTGCCAGCACCGACAGGGGGGGTGGCTACACCTTC.

The chain links TRBV6-2 or TRBV6-3 to TRBJ1-2; D gene uncertain. V lost 4 bases and J lost 0, with 9 bases in between. The CDR3 contains 14 residues. From germline, CDR1 is MNHEY and CDR2 SVGEGT. The CDR3 loop is CASSSPPANYGYTF. In nucleotides, the CDR3 is TGTGCCAGCAGTTCCCCCCCGGCTAACTATGGCTACACCTTC.

The chain uses TRBV5-4 and TRBJ2-6, with no clear D. CDR3 size: 16 residues. The germline V and J ends were trimmed by 0 bases and 7 bases, with 14 bases remaining between them. In germline, CDR1 is SGHNT, CDR2 YYREEE (reference sequence). CDR3 DNA: TGTGCCAGCAGCTTGGATTTAGGAGACCAAGCCAACGTCCTGACTTTC. Its protein is CASSLDLGDQANVLTF.

The chain recombines TRBV27 with TRBJ1-2; D uncertain. The CDR3 has 11 amino acids. The V and J ends lost 10 bases and 7 bases respectively, with 13 bases between them. CDR1 MNHEY and CDR2 SMNVEV come from the germline V gene (reference sequence). The CDR3 sequence is CATTSKFGYTF. The DNA of the CDR3 is TGTGCCACCACAAGCAAGTTTGGCTACACCTTC.

This chain uses TRBV6-2 or TRBV6-3 with TRBJ1-1, with D possibly matching TRBD1 (5 bases). CDR3 length: 13 residues. Germline lookup yields CDR1 MNHEY and CDR2 SVGEGT. Trimming removed 2 bases from V and 10 bases from J, with 14 bases in between. As DNA, the CDR3 is TGTGCCAGCAGTTACGCGGGGGGTTCGGTAGCTTTCTTT. Protein: CASSYAGGSVAFF.

The chain has TRBV11-2 and TRBJ1-1; no firm D call. This CDR3 is built from 13 residues. The V gene lost 1 base and the J gene lost 3 bases, with 6 bases spanning the gap. In germline, CDR1 is SGHAT, CDR2 FQNNGV. CDR3 sequence: CASSLVQDTEAFF. CDR3 coding DNA: TGTGCCAGCAGCTTAGTCCAGGACACTGAAGCTTTCTTT.

The chain uses TRBV5-6 and TRBJ1-1, with TRBD1 identical over 9 bases. The CDR3 has 15 residues. Germline V gives CDR1 SGHDT, CDR2 YYEEEE. J lost 1 base, V lost 4 bases, and 5 bases had no gene match. Written as DNA, the CDR3 is TGTGCCAGCAGCGACGGACAGGGGTGGAACACTGAAGCTTTCTTT. Translated: CASSDGQGWNTEAFF.

The CDR3 reads CASRARVEKLFF. The CDR3 region has the DNA TGTGCCAGCAGGGCAAGGGTTGAAAAACTGTTTTTT. The chain employs TRBV2 and TRBJ1-4, with D hard to call. Germline V gives CDR1 SNHLY, CDR2 FYNNEI. This CDR3 spans 12 amino acids. V was trimmed by 6 bases and J by 7 bases, leaving 9 bases between them. Based on the CDR3 plus reference TRBV2 and TRBJ1-4, the full variable domain is EPEVTQTPSHQVTQMGQEVILRCVPISNHLYFYWYRQILGQKVEFLVSFYNNEISEKSEIFDDQFSVERPDGSNFTLKIRSTKLEDSAMYFCASRARVEKLFFGSGTQLSVL.

The chain couples TRBV7-2 to TRBJ1-2; 10 bases are shared with TRBD1. Germline V gene sequence: CDR1 SGHTA, CDR2 FQGNSA. V dropped 5 bases and J dropped 6; count of bases not matched to a gene: 9. The CDR3 consists of 15 residues. The CDR3 DNA reads TGTGCCAGCAGCCTAAGGACAGGGGGAGGGGATGGCTACACCTTC. Protein: CASSLRTGGGDGYTF. Full variable domain (remainder filled in from reference TRBV7-2 and TRBJ1-2): GAGVSQSPSNKVTEKGKDVELRCDPISGHTALYWYRQSLGQGLEFLIYFQGNSAPDKSGLPSDRFSAERTGGSVSTLTIQRTQQEDSAVYLCASSLRTGGGDGYTFGSGTRLTVV.